The clone carrying this TCR beta chain was found once. As yet, its antigen is unknown. TCRdb re-called the 5' RACE reads through MiXCR, storing one row per CDR3 protein. The table has nearly 900,000 distinct CDR3 sequences, over 9% seen once; the top ten hold around 1.5%. The sample originates from a study of identical twins. General observations from the study: The degree of excess twin sharing was weaker in beta out-of-frame sequences. Monozygotic twins shared more out-of-frame TCR alpha than recombination models predicted.

Per the germline V gene, CDR1 is SGHVS and CDR2 is FNYEAQ. Unmatched junction bases numbered 15, after V lost 5 bases and J lost 7 bases. This CDR3 spans 17 amino acids. The sample was also linked to a second study, of yellow fever vaccine responses in identical twins.

The sequence came from a woman aged 18-29 years in good health. The chain recombines TRBV7-6 with TRBJ2-1, with 9 bases lining up with TRBD2. The sequenced sample consisted of PBMCs. The CDR3 nucleotides read TGTGCCAGCAGCCCGACGCCGGGACTAGCTAGTCGGAATGAGCAGTTCTTC. This codes for CASSPTPGLASRNEQFF.